This T cell receptor beta chain is drawn from a study of neoadjuvant anti-PD-1 for oral cavity cancer. Study details: Before surgery, most patients got three to four biweekly 3 mg/kg nivolumab doses.

TCRdb's table, derived via immunoSEQ multiplex PCR, lists solely in-frame clones and lacks some. The sample lists tens of thousands of clones, more than 75% occurring once. The CDR3 extends over 13 amino acids. Germline trimming cut 5 bases from V and 6 bases from J; bases unmatched to any gene: 5. The germline gives CDR1 SGHAT, CDR2 FQDESV (reference sequence). Time point denoted: after neoadjuvant nivolumab, at surgical resection. The source of this sequence is a person aged 35-80 years with oral cavity squamous cell carcinoma. Sequenced material: PBMCs, taken after nivolumab (anti-PD-1) treatment. The genes are TRBV11-1 and TRBJ1-2; 8 nucleotides agree with TRBD1. This CDR3 is CASSLDRGNGYTF. DNA of the CDR3: TGTGCCAGCAGCCTAGACAGGGGAAATGGCTACACCTTC.